These T cell receptor beta chains were read from a single sample in a study of CD8 T cells in Susac syndrome. TCRdb analysed the immunoSEQ multiplex PCR reads with MiXCR anew, one entry per CDR3 protein. Among 190,000 or so distinct CDR3 sequences listed, roughly 96% were seen once. Sequenced sample: CD4+ T cells from PBMCs. Receptor source: a human donor with multiple sclerosis. Each CDR3 is given with its conserved first and last residue. Not all rows give a size; the values are once, few, many and, for expanded clones, a class.

>TRBV30|-
CAWSVQGKAFF
>TRBV7-3|-
CASSLDGAGTDTQYF
>TRBV5-4|few
CASSLTGNTGELFF
>TRBV10-3|once
CAIGTGYEAFF
>TRBV18|-
CASSPSVGGGKYF
>TRBV20-1|-
CSARARTGAQHF
>TRBV29-1|once
CSVGVTEETQYF
>TRBV7-9|-
CASSLDPGSAYGYTF
>TRBV7-3|-
CASSLLSQETQYF
>TRBV7-2|-
CASSLDYQETQYF